This record concerns one TCR beta chain sequence. Its antigen remains unidentified. When sampled, the donors appeared nominally healthy, though they likely had unrecorded immune exposures. PCR used 60 Vbeta primers and 13 Jbeta primers. The assay was immunoSEQ multiplex PCR, and TCRdb's table has in-frame clones only and misses some. The sample consists of 120,000 to 150,000 clones, around 70% of them appearing once. The sample is drawn from a study of cytomegalovirus exposure and HLA in healthy donors. As for the study in general: Early on, a data release was issued that held about 85 million unique TCRs from HLA-typed donors. Overall study results and limits: Rates of TCR association differed by HLA locus in a later analysis, with DRB1 highest and HLA-C lowest. Later analysis showed most CMV-associated TCR beta chains appearing HLA-restricted.

The length of the CDR3 is 16 residues. Germline V gene lookup returns CDR1 LGHNA and CDR2 YNFKEQ. V shed 1 base and J shed 5 bases, with 17 bases lying between them. The TCR originated in a woman in her twenties or thirties in good health and CMV-seronegative. The chain has TRBV4-2 and TRBJ2-5; a possible D gene is TRBD1 (6 bases). The sequenced sample was PBMCs. CDR3 region: CASSQAAGKGDETQYF. DNA for the CDR3: TGTGCCAGCAGCCAAGCCGCTGGGAAGGGGGATGAGACCCAGTACTTC.